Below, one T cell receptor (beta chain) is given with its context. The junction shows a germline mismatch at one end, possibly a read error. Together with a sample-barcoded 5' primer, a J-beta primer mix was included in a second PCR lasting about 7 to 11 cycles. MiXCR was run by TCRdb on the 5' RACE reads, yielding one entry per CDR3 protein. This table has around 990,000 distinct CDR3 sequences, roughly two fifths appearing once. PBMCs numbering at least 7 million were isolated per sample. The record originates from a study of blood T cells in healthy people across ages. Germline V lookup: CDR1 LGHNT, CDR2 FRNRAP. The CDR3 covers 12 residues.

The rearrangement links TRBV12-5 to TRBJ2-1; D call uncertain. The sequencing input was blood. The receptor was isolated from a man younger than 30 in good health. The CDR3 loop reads CVSGLDNNEQFF. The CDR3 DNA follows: TGTGTTAGTGGTTTGGATAACAATGAGCAGTTCTTC.